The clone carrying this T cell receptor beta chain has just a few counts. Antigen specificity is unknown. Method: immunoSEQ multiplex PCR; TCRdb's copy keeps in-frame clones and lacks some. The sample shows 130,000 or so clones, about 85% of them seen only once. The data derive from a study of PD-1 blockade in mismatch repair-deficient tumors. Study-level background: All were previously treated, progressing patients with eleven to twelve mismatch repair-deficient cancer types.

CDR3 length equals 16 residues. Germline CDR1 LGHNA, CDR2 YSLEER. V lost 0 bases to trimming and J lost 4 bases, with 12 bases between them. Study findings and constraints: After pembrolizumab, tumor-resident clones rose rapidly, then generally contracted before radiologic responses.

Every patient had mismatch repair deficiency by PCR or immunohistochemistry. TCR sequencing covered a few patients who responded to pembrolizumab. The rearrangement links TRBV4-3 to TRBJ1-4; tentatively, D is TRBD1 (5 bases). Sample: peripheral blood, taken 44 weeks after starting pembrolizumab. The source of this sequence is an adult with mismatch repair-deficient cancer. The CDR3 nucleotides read TGCGCCAGCAGCCAAGATGGGGGGGGTAGTAATGAAAAACTGTTTTTT. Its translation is CASSQDGGGSNEKLFF.